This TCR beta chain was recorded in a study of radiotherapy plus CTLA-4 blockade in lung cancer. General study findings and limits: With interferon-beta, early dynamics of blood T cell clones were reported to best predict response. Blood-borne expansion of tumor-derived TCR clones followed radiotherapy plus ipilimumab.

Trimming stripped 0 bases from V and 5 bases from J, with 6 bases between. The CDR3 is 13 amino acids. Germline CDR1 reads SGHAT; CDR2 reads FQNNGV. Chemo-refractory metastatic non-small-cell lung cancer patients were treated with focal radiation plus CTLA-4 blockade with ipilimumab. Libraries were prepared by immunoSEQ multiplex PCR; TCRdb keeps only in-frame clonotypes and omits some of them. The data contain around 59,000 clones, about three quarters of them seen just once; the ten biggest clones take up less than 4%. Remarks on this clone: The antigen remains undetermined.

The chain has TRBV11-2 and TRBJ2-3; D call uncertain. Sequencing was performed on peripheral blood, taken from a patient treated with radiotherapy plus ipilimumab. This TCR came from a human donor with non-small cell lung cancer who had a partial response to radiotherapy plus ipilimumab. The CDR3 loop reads CASSLDPLDTQYF. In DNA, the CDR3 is TGTGCCAGCAGCTTAGACCCCCTAGATACGCAGTATTTT.